The 19 T cell receptor beta chains below come from one sample, sequenced in a study of shared clonotypes between healthy human individuals. The data were produced by immunoSEQ multiplex PCR, yet TCRdb's version contains in-frame clones alone and is incomplete. The table lists 2 million to 3 million clones, around nine tenths of them singletons. Input material: naive CD4+ T cells sorted from blood. Documented subset: CD45RA+ positively selected. The receptors originated from a man between 18 and 29 years old in good health.

The chain has TRBV6-5 and TRBJ1-6, with unresolved D. Between the trimmed V and J ends, which lost 5 bases and 5 bases, there was a span of 13 bases. Germline V gives CDR1 MNHEY, CDR2 SVGAGI. This CDR3 is 15 amino acids long. For the CDR3, the DNA is TGTGCCAGCAGTCGGTTGGCAGAAAATAATTCACCCCTCCACTTT. It translates to CASSRLAENNSPLHF.

The rearrangement joins TRBV6-5 to TRBJ1-1; tentative D call: TRBD1 (5 bases). From germline, CDR1 is MNHEY and CDR2 SVGAGI. Deletions cut 5 bases from V and 1 base from J, with 11 bases between. The CDR3 sequence is 14 residues long. CDR3 loop: CASSEWGKNTEAFF. CDR3 bases: TGTGCCAGCAGTGAATGGGGGAAGAACACTGAAGCTTTCTTT.

The chain carries TRBV12-5 and TRBJ2-1; no clear D gene. Trimming removed 3 bases at V and 8 bases at J, with 8 bases between. Germline V gene data show CDR1 as LGHNT and CDR2 as FRNRAP. The CDR3 loop spans 12 amino acids. In DNA, the CDR3 is TGTGCTAGTGGTTTCGGCCTTGATGAGCAGTTCTTC. This translates into CASGFGLDEQFF.

The chain is built from TRBV19 and TRBJ2-3; possibly TRBD1 for D (6 bases). This CDR3 is 14 amino acids long. The ends were cut back, 4 bases at V and 6 bases at J, with 14 bases in the middle. In germline, CDR1 is LNHDA, CDR2 SQIVND (reference sequence). The CDR3 DNA follows: TGTGCCAGTAGTAAGGGGGAGACTTATGATACGCAGTATTTT. Protein sequence: CASSKGETYDTQYF.

The chain uses TRBV5-4 and TRBJ2-5; 8 bases line up with TRBD1. The CDR3 spans 13 residues. With 4 bases clipped from V and 7 bases from J, the junction kept 6 bases outside the gene matches. CDR1 SGHNT and CDR2 YYREEE come from the germline V gene (reference sequence). CDR3 coding DNA: TGTGCCAGCAGCCCCGGACAGGGTGGGACCCAGTACTTC. This gives the protein CASSPGQGGTQYF.

V and J are TRBV19 and TRBJ1-3; D gene ambiguous. V lost 6 bases, J lost 2 bases, and 17 bases lay in between. The CDR3 loop spans 16 amino acids. Germline V lookup: CDR1 LNHDA, CDR2 SQIVND (reference sequence). The CDR3 nucleotides read TGTGCCAGTAGCTACTCCTATCCCCTCACTGGAAACACCATATATTTT. Amino acid sequence: CASSYSYPLTGNTIYF.

V gene TRBV7-9 combines with J gene TRBJ2-2; 7 positions match TRBD1. The ends lost 5 bases at V and 8 bases at J; junction bases unmatched: 2. The germline V gene has CDR1 SEHNR and CDR2 FQNEAQ (reference sequence). The CDR3 has 12 residues. CDR3 loop: CASSPGQGELFF. The CDR3 DNA sequence: TGTGCCAGCAGCCCGGGACAGGGGGAGCTGTTTTTT.

The CDR3 loop is CASTPGGQQPQHF. The CDR3 nucleotides read TGTGCCAGCACTCCGGGCGGTCAGCAGCCCCAGCATTTT. The genes are TRBV28 and TRBJ1-5; D gene uncertain. Looked up from germline, CDR1 is MDHEN and CDR2 is SYDVKM. Trimming pared 7 bases from V and 7 bases from J, leaving 14 bases between. The CDR3 runs 13 residues.

The chain recombines TRBV18 with TRBJ2-1, with 9 nucleotides matching TRBD2. Germline values: CDR1 KGHSH, CDR2 LQKENI. V lost 5 bases, J lost 7 bases, and 12 bases stayed unmatched. This CDR3 region has 16 residues. The CDR3 bases are TGTGCCAGCTCATTCCGACTAGCGGAGGGATCAAATGAGCAGTTCTTC. As protein: CASSFRLAEGSNEQFF.

This rearrangement joins TRBV19 to TRBJ2-5, with D unresolved. Deletions cut 2 bases from V and 2 bases from J, with 12 bases between. The V gene's germline CDR1 is LNHDA and CDR2 SQIVND (reference sequence). This CDR3 has 15 residues. The CDR3 nucleotides read TGTGCCAGTAGTATAAAGTACGGATATCAAGAGACCCAGTACTTC. It encodes CASSIKYGYQETQYF.

This chain links TRBV7-6 with TRBJ2-3; D unclear. V gave up 2 bases and J gave up 0 bases, with 12 bases separating them. Germline-derived CDR1 and CDR2 are SGHVS and FNYEAQ. The CDR3 totals 16 residues. The CDR3 DNA sequence: TGTGCCAGCAGCTTACTTGCTCCGGCTAGCACAGATACGCAGTATTTT. This sequence encodes CASSLLAPASTDTQYF.

The V call is TRBV7-2, the J call TRBJ1-1; no definite D call. The CDR3 length is 14 residues. V lost 1 base and J 1 base, leaving 7 bases between the germline ends. Per germline, CDR1 SGHTA and CDR2 FQGNSA. The CDR3 spells CASSLEVQNTEAFF. The DNA for the CDR3 is TGTGCCAGCAGCTTAGAAGTTCAGAACACTGAAGCTTTCTTT.

With respect to this clone: Different DNA sequences within this sample yield the same CDR3. The V gene is TRBV7-9, the J gene TRBJ2-5; D is uncertain. Trimming stripped 0 bases from V and 5 bases from J, with 10 bases between. The CDR3 covers 14 residues. Per germline, CDR1 SEHNR and CDR2 FQNEAQ (reference sequence). Written as DNA, the CDR3 is TGTGCCAGCAGCTTAGCAGGGTCTGGGGAGACCCAGTACTTC. It is translated as CASSLAGSGETQYF.

This chain joins TRBV5-1 and TRBJ1-1; 9 bases agree with TRBD1. The CDR3 is 15 residues long. Per germline, CDR1 SGHRS and CDR2 YFSETQ. The V segment lost 4 bases and the J segment 3 bases; nucleotides outside the gene matches: 7. The CDR3 spells CASSPGTGKYTEAFF. The CDR3 bases are TGCGCCAGCAGCCCCGGGACAGGGAAGTACACTGAAGCTTTCTTT.

On this clone itself: The sample carries other DNA sequences with the same CDR3. The chain carries TRBV7-9 and TRBJ2-1, with 9 bases aligning to TRBD2. V lost 5 bases, J lost 2 bases, and 1 base stayed unmatched. Germline loops: CDR1 SEHNR, CDR2 FQNEAQ (reference sequence). This CDR3 spans 14 amino acids. The CDR3 DNA follows: TGTGCCAGCAGCCGGACTAGCGCCTACAATGAGCAGTTCTTC. Its protein product is CASSRTSAYNEQFF.

Comments on this clone: It is unclear where the CDR3 begins or ends on the DNA, so no DNA is shown, and the CDR3 is as TCRdb lists it. J is TRBJ1-6 and V is TRBV21-1; the D call TRBD1 from the table was never checked on the DNA. TRBV21-1 is classified as a pseudogene. Inclusive of both ends, the CDR3 amounts to 18 amino acids. CDR3 region: CASSKVGSGSIGNSPLHF.

The chain combines TRBV20-1 with TRBJ2-1; either TRBD1 or TRBD2 may supply D (5 bases each). The CDR3 has 11 amino acids. Germline lookup yields CDR1 DFQATT and CDR2 SNEGSKA (reference sequence). CDR3: CGGDYYNEQFF. Here the CDR3 DNA reads TGCGGGGGTGACTACTACAATGAGCAGTTCTTC.

This clone was detected only once. V usage is TRBV10-3 and J usage is TRBJ2-2; D is ambiguous. Germline V gives CDR1 ENHRY, CDR2 SYGVKD. V was cut by 3 bases and J by 5 bases, with 7 bases left in between. This CDR3 is 13 amino acids long. The CDR3 nucleotides are TGTGCCATCAGTGAAGATCGGACCGGGGAGCTGTTTTTT. Translating gives CAISEDRTGELFF.

The chain carries TRBV4-1 and TRBJ2-5; D is possibly TRBD2 (6 bases). The germline V gene has CDR1 MGHRA and CDR2 YSYEKL. This CDR3 region has 11 residues. Trimming stripped 1 base from V and 9 bases from J, with 6 bases between. CDR3 in DNA: TGCGCCAGCAGCCAAGGGGGGGCCCAGTACTTC. Translated: CASSQGGAQYF.